The 31 T cell receptor beta chains given below trace back to one sample, sequenced in a study of Graves' ophthalmopathy and Graves' hyperthyroidism. RNA transcripts were the source from which TCR beta CDR3 regions were amplified. HTBI primers served in a first-round RT-PCR, which a second-round multiplex PCR followed. MiXCR, applied by TCRdb to the multiplex PCR reads, yields one record per CDR3 protein. The sample has hundreds of thousands of distinct CDR3 sequences; over 20% are singletons. Sequenced: peripheral blood. All receptors come from a woman between 18 and 29 years old with stable Graves' hyperthyroidism.

This clonotype has a count of ten or more. The V and J genes are TRBV18 and TRBJ2-5, with 14 bases fitting TRBD2. Looked up from germline, CDR1 is KGHSH and CDR2 is LQKENI. The CDR3 has 16 residues. With V trimmed by 3 bases and J by 3 bases, 3 bases remained unmatched. CDR3 DNA sequence: TGTGCCAGCTCACCGACTAGCGGGAGGGCCGAAGAGACCCAGTACTTC. Translating it yields CASSPTSGRAEETQYF.

This clonotype was picked up many times. This sequence joins TRBV30 and TRBJ1-2, with 7 bases fitting TRBD1. This CDR3 comprises 13 residues. J lost 7 bases, V lost 0 bases, and 5 bases had no gene match. The germline gives CDR1 GTSNPN, CDR2 SVGIG (reference sequence). CDR3 protein: CAWSVRGTAGYTF. DNA for the CDR3: TGTGCCTGGAGTGTAAGAGGGACAGCTGGCTACACCTTC.

V usage is TRBV30 and J usage is TRBJ1-5; 7 positions match TRBD1. In germline, CDR1 is GTSNPN, CDR2 SVGIG (reference sequence). The ends lost 4 bases at V and 7 bases at J; junction bases unmatched: 7. The CDR3 has 13 residues. CDR3 DNA: TGTGCCTGGACTCCGGACAGGTACCAGCCCCAGCATTTT. This codes for CAWTPDRYQPQHF.

This clonotype was seen only once. CDR3 sequence (DNA): TGTGCCACCAAGGGACAGAACTACGAGCAGTACTTC. Amino acid sequence: CATKGQNYEQYF. V is TRBV28 and J is TRBJ2-7; 7 bases line up with TRBD1. Germline CDR1 reads MDHEN; CDR2 reads SYDVKM. V gave up 10 bases and J gave up 3 bases; unmatched junction bases: 6. This CDR3 is 12 amino acids long.

Of note for this clonotype: The junction departs from the called germline gene at one end, perhaps through a read error. The genes are TRBV20-1 and TRBJ2-4; D perhaps matches TRBD2 (6 bases). The CDR3 spans 14 residues. In germline, CDR1 is DFQATT, CDR2 SNEGSKA (reference sequence). CDR3 DNA sequence: TGCAGTGCTAGGATGGGGAGCGGGCTAAACATTAAGTACTTC. Its translation: CSARMGSGLNIKYF.

This clonotype was counted many times. This chain uses TRBV6-5 with TRBJ2-3, with unresolved D. The CDR3 runs to 14 residues. The V gene's germline CDR1 is MNHEY and CDR2 SVGAGI. Deletions cut 2 bases from V and 6 bases from J, with 12 bases between. The CDR3 bases are TGTGCCAGCAGTTACATCCCCTCTACGGATACGCAGTATTTT. It translates to CASSYIPSTDTQYF.

The V and J genes are TRBV19 and TRBJ2-7, with D tentatively TRBD2 (5 bases). CDR1 and CDR2 from the germline V gene are LNHDA and SQIVND (reference sequence). The CDR3 spans 15 residues. Trimming shortened V by 3 bases and J by 0 bases, and 12 bases separated the two germline ends. CDR3 sequence: CASSIFAGTSYEQYF. DNA for the CDR3: TGTGCCAGTAGTATTTTTGCGGGCACCTCCTACGAGCAGTACTTC.

The V gene is TRBV5-1, the J gene TRBJ2-5; no definite D call. Trimming took 4 bases from V and 5 from J, leaving 18 bases between them. CDR1 is SGHRS and CDR2 is YFSETQ in the germline V gene. The CDR3 has 15 amino acids. The CDR3 loop reads CASSLELDFAETQYF. DNA for the CDR3: TGCGCCAGCAGCCTGGAACTGGATTTCGCGGAGACCCAGTACTTC.

This clonotype appeared once. This chain links TRBV29-1 with TRBJ1-6; tentative D call: TRBD1 (6 bases). In germline, CDR1 is SQVTM, CDR2 ANQGSEA. The CDR3 covers 13 residues. The ends were cut back, 6 bases at V and 5 bases at J, with 11 bases in the middle. This CDR3 reads CSVRGHHNSPLHF. CDR3 DNA: TGCAGCGTGAGGGGACATCATAATTCACCCCTCCACTTT.

A remark on this clonotype: The junction shows a germline mismatch at one end, possibly a read error. This chain joins TRBV12-3 or TRBV12-4 and TRBJ1-3; 10 bases fit TRBD1. CDR3 length equals 19 residues. In DNA form, the CDR3 reads TGTGCCAGCAGCTTGAGGGACAGGGGCCTTGCGATCTCTGGAAACACCGTATATTTT. Translated, it gives CASSLRDRGLAISGNTVYF.

The rearrangement joins TRBV12-3 or TRBV12-4 to TRBJ1-5; 10 nucleotides match TRBD1. CDR3 length equals 16 residues. J lost 0 bases, V lost 6 bases, and 5 bases had no gene match. The CDR3 here is CASSRDRGNSNQPQHF. The CDR3 DNA reads as TGTGCCAGCAGCCGGGACAGGGGTAATAGCAATCAGCCCCAGCATTTT.

This chain uses TRBV19 with TRBJ2-2, with 8 bases matching TRBD1. This CDR3 spans 15 amino acids. Germline V CDR1 and CDR2: LNHDA, SQIVND (reference sequence). The trim removed 4 bases at V and 4 bases at J, leaving 5 bases unmatched. The CDR3 nucleotides are TGTGCCAGTAGTACCCAGACAGGGGCCACCGGGGAGCTGTTTTTT. This encodes CASSTQTGATGELFF.

This clonotype has ten or more counts. The chain employs TRBV30 and TRBJ1-6; D remains ambiguous. Germline assignment: CDR1 GTSNPN and CDR2 SVGIG (reference sequence). V shed 0 bases and J shed 18 bases, with 15 bases lying between them. The CDR3 is made up of 12 amino acids. CDR3 sequence (DNA): TGTGCCTGGAGTGTCCCGACCCCACCACCCCACTTT. Translation gives CAWSVPTPPPHF.

The sample holds many counts of this clonotype. Here the CDR3 DNA reads TGCAGCGTTGCTATCGAGGGAAATCAGCCCCAGCATTTT. This translates into CSVAIEGNQPQHF. V and J are TRBV29-1 and TRBJ1-5; D unclear. This CDR3 contains 13 residues. Per germline, CDR1 SQVTM and CDR2 ANQGSEA. Deletions cut 4 bases from V and 4 bases from J, with 11 bases between.

In its sample, this clonotype was seen many times. The rearrangement links TRBV20-1 to TRBJ1-1; possible D gene TRBD1, 5 bases. Germline loops: CDR1 DFQATT, CDR2 SNEGSKA (reference sequence). The CDR3 covers 14 residues. V lost 4 bases to trimming and J lost 1 base, with 13 bases between them. CDR3: CSAIRDSTNTEAFF. The CDR3 bases are TGCAGTGCTATCCGAGACAGTACGAACACTGAAGCTTTCTTT.

This clonotype was detected a few times. The V call is TRBV3-1, the J call TRBJ2-7, with 8 bases identical to TRBD2. Trimming removed 1 base from V and 3 bases from J; junction bases left unmatched: 5. The CDR3 consists of 15 residues. Germline CDR1 is LGHDT and CDR2 is YNNKEL (reference sequence). Written as DNA, the CDR3 is TGTGCCAGCAGCCAAGGGGGTAGCGGGGACTACGAGCAGTACTTC. Protein product: CASSQGGSGDYEQYF.

This clonotype came up many times. J is TRBJ1-2 and V is TRBV5-5; 11 bases agree with TRBD1. V was clipped by 4 bases and J by 4 bases; unmatched bases: 6. This CDR3 comprises 15 residues. The germline V gene has CDR1 SGHKS and CDR2 YYEKEE (reference sequence). Here the CDR3 reads CASSTQDRGLYGYTF. Written as DNA, the CDR3 is TGTGCCAGCAGCACTCAGGACAGGGGGCTCTATGGCTACACCTTC.

The sample holds many counts of this clonotype. This rearrangement joins TRBV6-5 to TRBJ2-6, with TRBD1 identical over 8 bases. V gave up 2 bases and J gave up 0 bases; unmatched junction bases: 0. CDR1 is MNHEY, CDR2 SVGAGI, per germline. The CDR3 sequence is 16 residues long. This CDR3 is CASSYTGGSGANVLTF. As DNA, the CDR3 is TGTGCCAGCAGTTACACAGGGGGCTCTGGGGCCAACGTCCTGACTTTC.

This clonotype has a count of ten or more. This sequence joins TRBV25-1 and TRBJ1-3; 7 nucleotides align to TRBD1. Looked up from germline, CDR1 is MGHDK and CDR2 is SYGVNS. The V and J ends lost 3 bases and 2 bases, in that order; junction bases with no gene match: 4. The CDR3 runs 15 residues. CDR3 DNA sequence: TGTGCCAGCAGTGATCTGGGGACAGCTGGAAACACCATATATTTT. This sequence encodes CASSDLGTAGNTIYF.

The rearrangement joins TRBV6-1 to TRBJ1-2, with D possibly being TRBD1 (6 bases). Deletions cut 7 bases from V and 4 bases from J, with 19 bases between. This CDR3 has 15 residues. From germline, CDR1 is MNHNS and CDR2 SASEGT. The CDR3 is CASTPGSGGGYGYTF. CDR3 nucleotides: TGTGCCAGCACTCCTGGGTCGGGGGGCGGCTATGGCTACACCTTC.

This clonotype came up many times. The rearrangement uses TRBV28 and TRBJ1-2, with D hard to call. Germline V gives CDR1 MDHEN, CDR2 SYDVKM. Trimming took 8 bases from V and 7 from J, leaving 20 bases between them. This CDR3 has 14 amino acids. In DNA form, the CDR3 reads TGTGCCAGCCGAACTTCCGACGCGCTCGGTGGCTACACCTTC. Translating gives CASRTSDALGGYTF.

The chain carries TRBV6-1 and TRBJ1-1; possibly TRBD1 for D (5 bases). V lost 5 bases and J 7 bases, leaving 11 bases between the germline ends. The CDR3 sequence is 12 residues long. CDR1 and CDR2 from the germline V gene are MNHNS and SASEGT. The CDR3 coding sequence is TGTGCCAGCAGTCAGGGTGAACTTGAAGCTTTCTTT. Amino acids: CASSQGELEAFF.

This clonotype was detected ten times or more. The chain uses TRBV27 and TRBJ2-5; D gene ambiguous. Looked up from germline, CDR1 is MNHEY and CDR2 is SMNVEV (reference sequence). The germline V and J ends were trimmed by 2 bases and 5 bases, with 12 bases remaining between them. CDR3 length equals 14 residues. The CDR3 sequence: CASSLQASGETQYF. CDR3 in DNA: TGTGCCAGCAGTTTACAGGCTTCGGGCGAGACCCAGTACTTC.

The chain has TRBV4-3 and TRBJ2-6, with D hard to call. Germline V gene sequence: CDR1 LGHNA, CDR2 YSLEER. V was trimmed by 0 bases and J by 0 bases, leaving 6 bases between them. The CDR3 covers 16 residues. CDR3 sequence reads: CASSQEFSSGANVLTF. Written as DNA, the CDR3 is TGCGCCAGCAGCCAAGAGTTTAGCTCTGGGGCCAACGTCCTGACTTTC.

This clonotype has a count of ten or more. The CDR3 bases are TGCAGTGCAACTCGCCAGGACTATGGCTACACCTTC. This gives the protein CSATRQDYGYTF. The chain couples TRBV20-1 to TRBJ1-2; no definite D call. Trimming removed 6 bases from V and 3 bases from J, with 11 bases in between. The germline V gene has CDR1 DFQATT and CDR2 SNEGSKA (reference sequence). This CDR3 is built from 12 residues.

This rearrangement joins TRBV6-2 or TRBV6-3 to TRBJ2-3, with TRBD2 matching 11 bases. Germline CDR1 is MNHEY and CDR2 is SVGEGT. This CDR3 has 14 residues. V was pared by 7 bases and J by 6 bases, with 6 bases of the junction left unmatched. CDR3 in DNA: TGTGCCAGCACCACCCGACTAGCGGGGGATACGCAGTATTTT. Its translation is CASTTRLAGDTQYF.

This clonotype was counted at least ten times. This could be a read error, since a much larger clone is one nucleotide away. This chain uses TRBV6-5 with TRBJ2-7, with unresolved D. This CDR3 is built from 12 residues. From germline, CDR1 is MNHEY and CDR2 SVGAGI. Trimming took off 2 bases at V and 3 bases at J, with 5 bases between the two ends. The CDR3 reads CASSYPYYEQYF. CDR3 nucleotides: TGTGCCAGCAGTTACCCCTACTACGAGCAGTACTTC.

This clonotype was counted once. V is TRBV6-1 and J is TRBJ1-1; possible D gene TRBD1, 5 bases. The CDR3 totals 13 residues. CDR1 and CDR2 (germline): MNHNS, SASEGT. V lost 7 bases, J lost 0 bases, and 9 bases lay in between. The CDR3 loop is CASTRAMNTEAFF. CDR3 nucleotide sequence: TGTGCCAGCACCAGGGCTATGAACACTGAAGCTTTCTTT.

This clonotype was seen ten or more times. J is TRBJ2-5 and V is TRBV9; 9 bases fit TRBD1. The CDR3 totals 15 residues. Trimming cost V 2 bases and J 5 bases; bases outside gene matches: 7. The germline gives CDR1 SGDLS, CDR2 YYNGEE. The CDR3 reads CASSVSTGGGETQYF. As DNA, the CDR3 is TGTGCCAGCAGCGTCTCGACAGGGGGAGGTGAGACCCAGTACTTC.

This clonotype was seen repeatedly, ten times or more. The chain employs TRBV30 and TRBJ2-5; tentatively, D is TRBD2 (6 bases). CDR1 is GTSNPN and CDR2 is SVGIG in the germline V gene (reference sequence). V lost 4 bases and J lost 1, with 19 bases in between. The CDR3 spans 16 residues. In DNA form, the CDR3 reads TGTGCCTGGAACCCGGGTGGAGGGGTTAGCCAAGAGACCCAGTACTTC. This encodes CAWNPGGGVSQETQYF.

The chain recombines TRBV29-1 with TRBJ1-2; D unresolved. V lost 1 base, J lost 0 bases, and 6 bases lay in between. This CDR3 region has 13 residues. The germline CDR1 and CDR2 sequences are SQVTM and ANQGSEA. The CDR3 DNA sequence: TGCAGCGTTGAAGGGAATCCTAACTATGGCTACACCTTC. As protein: CSVEGNPNYGYTF.